This entry concerns a single T cell receptor (beta chain). This record comes from a study of blood T cell repertoires in COVID-19. J gave up 7 bases and V 0 bases, and 8 bases lay outside the gene matches. CDR1 is SGHNT, CDR2 YYREEE, per germline (reference sequence). CDR3 length: 16 amino acids. Sequencing used immunoSEQ multiplex PCR; TCRdb keeps in-frame clones, though not all of them. The data contain about 250,000 clones, under 90% of them seen just once; the ten biggest clones take up around 1.7%. The origin of this receptor is a man in his forties who had recovered from COVID-19. The specimen was PBMCs or T cells enriched from blood (not recorded which). The chain is built from TRBV5-4 and TRBJ2-5; 11 bases are shared with TRBD2. For the CDR3, the DNA is TGTGCCAGCAGCTTGGCCACTAGCGGGGGTATTGGGACCCAGTACTTC. Its protein product is CASSLATSGGIGTQYF.